The clone carrying this T cell receptor beta chain was detected many times. Antigen unknown. Germline V lookup: CDR1 DFQATT, CDR2 SNEGSKA (reference sequence). The CDR3 is 15 residues long. V was clipped by 0 bases and J by 6 bases, with 18 bases between them. These data are taken from a study of identical twins. Findings and limits, study-wide: Beta out-of-frame twin sharing showed a weaker excess.

TCRdb fed the 5' RACE reads into MiXCR, producing one record per CDR3 protein. The repertoire holds about 240,000 distinct CDR3 sequences, with roughly a tenth as singletons. The chain combines TRBV20-1 with TRBJ2-7, with D perhaps matching TRBD2 (5 bases). Sequenced: memory T cells sorted from blood. The clonotype originates from a man aged 45 to 65 in good health. The CDR3, as DNA: TGCAGTGCTAGAGATAGCAGCGGAAGCCTTTTCGAGCAGTACTTC. It yields the protein CSARDSSGSLFEQYF.